The 4 T cell receptor beta chains given below trace back to one sample, sequenced in a study of blood T cells in healthy people across ages. Combining a sample-barcoded 5' primer with a J-beta primer mix, a second PCR ran for roughly 7 to 12 cycles. TCRdb reprocessed the 5' RACE reads with MiXCR, giving one entry per CDR3 protein. The profile covers hundreds of thousands of distinct CDR3 sequences, with approximately 49% appearing a single time and under 35% taken by the ten largest. The material sequenced was blood. Receptors were obtained from a woman aged 55-70 years in good health.

This clonotype was recorded at least ten times. The J gene is TRBJ2-7, the V gene TRBV7-6; tentative D call: TRBD1 (6 bases). The CDR3 spans 15 residues. The germline gives CDR1 SGHVS, CDR2 FNYEAQ. V gave up 0 bases and J gave up 3 bases, with 12 bases separating them. In DNA form, the CDR3 reads TGTGCCAGCAGCTTAGCGCCTGGGGGCGTCTACGAGCAGTACTTC. Protein sequence: CASSLAPGGVYEQYF.

This clonotype has just one count. V gene TRBV20-1 combines with J gene TRBJ2-3; D call uncertain. This CDR3 region has 14 residues. V was trimmed by 0 bases and J by 0 bases, leaving 7 bases between them. CDR1 is DFQATT and CDR2 is SNEGSKA in the germline V gene (reference sequence). CDR3 protein: CSARETSSTDTQYF. The DNA for the CDR3 is TGCAGTGCTAGAGAAACGTCCAGCACAGATACGCAGTATTTT.

This clonotype was seen only a few times. The V call is TRBV4-3, the J call TRBJ2-3, with no clear D. Deletions cut 2 bases from V and 5 bases from J, with 8 bases between. CDR3 size: 13 residues. Per the germline V gene, CDR1 is LGHNA and CDR2 is YSLEER. CDR3 sequence: CASSQLVGDTQYF. The DNA of the CDR3 is TGCGCCAGCAGCCAACTAGTTGGAGATACGCAGTATTTT.

This clonotype was detected only a few times. The J gene is TRBJ2-5, the V gene TRBV7-2; possibly TRBD1 or TRBD2 for D (5 bases each). CDR1 SGHTA and CDR2 FQGNSA come from the germline V gene. The ends were cut back, 1 base at V and 2 bases at J, with 8 bases in the middle. The CDR3 runs 14 residues. CDR3 DNA: TGTGCCAGCAGCTTAGGTTGGGGGCAAGAGACCCAGTACTTC. Translated: CASSLGWGQETQYF.